A selection of T cell receptor beta chains follows, all from one sample in a study of blood T cell repertoires in COVID-19. TCRdb keeps only in-frame clones here, not all; method: immunoSEQ multiplex PCR. Here the sample spans 140,000 to 150,000 clones, about four fifths being singletons. Source material: peripheral blood. Every receptor here comes from a human donor in a cohort sampled during active COVID-19. The CDR3 runs from the conserved cysteine through the conserved F or W. Fields, in order: V gene, J gene, clone size, D gene, CDR3 DNA, CDR3 protein. A D gene is named only where the DNA matches it firmly. Expanded clones are given a class, and other clones once, few, many or no size at all.

V gene: TRBV7-9; J gene: TRBJ2-7; clone size: NA; D gene: TRBD1; CDR3 DNA: TGTGCCAGCAGCTTCGGGACAGGGGGCGACGAGCAGTACTTC; CDR3 protein: CASSFGTGGDEQYF
V gene: TRBV5-1; J gene: TRBJ1-2; clone size: few; D gene: NA; CDR3 DNA: TGCGCCAGCAGCTTGGAGGGGGACGGCTACACCTTC; CDR3 protein: CASSLEGDGYTF
V gene: TRBV20-1; J gene: TRBJ2-1; clone size: NA; D gene: TRBD2; CDR3 DNA: TGCAGTGCTAGTTTTGCGGGAGGGTCCTACAATGAGCAGTTCTTC; CDR3 protein: CSASFAGGSYNEQFF
V gene: TRBV20-1; J gene: TRBJ2-2; clone size: NA; D gene: NA; CDR3 DNA: TGCAGTGCTAGAGGGCCCGGGGAGCTGTTTTTT; CDR3 protein: CSARGPGELFF
V gene: TRBV2; J gene: TRBJ2-3; clone size: NA; D gene: TRBD2; CDR3 DNA: TGTGCCAGCAGTGAAGTCGGGGGGGTGTACACAGATACGCAGTATTTT; CDR3 protein: CASSEVGGVYTDTQYF
V gene: TRBV9; J gene: TRBJ2-3; clone size: NA; D gene: TRBD2; CDR3 DNA: TGTGCCAGCAGCGTAGAATTAGTACTAGCGGGGGGCACAGATACGCAGTATTTT; CDR3 protein: CASSVELVLAGGTDTQYF
V gene: TRBV9; J gene: TRBJ2-5; clone size: NA; D gene: TRBD2; CDR3 DNA: TGTGCCAGCAGCGTAGGGACTAGCGGGGGGACAATCCAAGAGACCCAGTACTTC; CDR3 protein: CASSVGTSGGTIQETQYF
V gene: TRBV6-1; J gene: TRBJ1-2; clone size: NA; D gene: NA; CDR3 DNA: TGTGCCAGCAGTGAAGTAACTGGGAGCCGGACCCTTTATGGCTACACCTTC; CDR3 protein: CASSEVTGSRTLYGYTF
V gene: TRBV28; J gene: TRBJ1-4; clone size: NA; D gene: TRBD1; CDR3 DNA: TGTGCCAGCAGTTCGATACCGGGACAGATGACTAATGAAAAACTGTTTTTT; CDR3 protein: CASSSIPGQMTNEKLFF
V gene: TRBV18; J gene: TRBJ2-3; clone size: few; D gene: NA; CDR3 DNA: TGTGCCAGCTCACCACGGCAGACAGATACGCAGTATTTT; CDR3 protein: CASSPRQTDTQYF
V gene: TRBV3-1/TRBV3-2; J gene: TRBJ2-7; clone size: NA; D gene: TRBD1; CDR3 DNA: TGTGCCAGCAGCCCCCTCGGGACAGGGTTGAGCTACGAGCAGTACTTC; CDR3 protein: CASSPLGTGLSYEQYF
V gene: TRBV2; J gene: TRBJ2-3; clone size: NA; D gene: TRBD2; CDR3 DNA: TGTGCCAGCAGTCCTAGCGGGGGGGGCGCAGATACGCAGTATTTT; CDR3 protein: CASSPSGGGADTQYF
V gene: TRBV30; J gene: TRBJ2-2; clone size: few; D gene: NA; CDR3 DNA: TGTGCCTGGAGTGTACTGACTCTTCACTCCGGGGAGCTGTTTTTT; CDR3 protein: CAWSVLTLHSGELFF
V gene: TRBV7-8; J gene: TRBJ2-1; clone size: NA; D gene: NA; CDR3 DNA: TGTGCCAGCAGCTTAGAGGGGAATGAGCAGTTCTTC; CDR3 protein: CASSLEGNEQFF
V gene: TRBV5-1; J gene: TRBJ2-7; clone size: NA; D gene: TRBD1; CDR3 DNA: TGCGCCAGCAGCCTCAGACAGGGACCCGACGAGCAGTACTTC; CDR3 protein: CASSLRQGPDEQYF
V gene: TRBV30; J gene: TRBJ2-1; clone size: NA; D gene: TRBD1; CDR3 DNA: TGTGCCTGGAGTGGACAGGGGACAAATTACAATGAGCAGTTCTTC; CDR3 protein: CAWSGQGTNYNEQFF
V gene: TRBV6-6; J gene: TRBJ2-2; clone size: NA; D gene: TRBD2; CDR3 DNA: TGTGCCAGTAGTATTGGGACTAGCTATAACACCGGGGAGCTGTTTTTT; CDR3 protein: CASSIGTSYNTGELFF
V gene: TRBV19; J gene: TRBJ2-5; clone size: NA; D gene: NA; CDR3 DNA: TGTGCCAGTAGAAGGGCGGGGCAAGAGACCCAGTACTTC; CDR3 protein: CASRRAGQETQYF